This entry features one TCR beta chain sequence. The data were obtained in a study of blood T cell repertoires in COVID-19. Across the whole study: Researchers got acute and convalescent COVID-19 samples from the United States, Italy and Spain. In each case, the material was cDNA or gDNA derived from T cells, B-cell-depleted T cells, or PBMCs.

The junction had 7 bases not matched to a gene; V was cut back by 4 bases and J by 0 bases. Germline V gene data show CDR1 as MNHEY and CDR2 as SVGAGI. The CDR3 has 16 amino acids. Authors' processing steps: Nucleated cell counts were estimated from reference gene primer amplification. Measured with immunoSEQ multiplex PCR; TCRdb has only the in-frame clones, and not every one. Clonal size and the V and J genes are those of that table, whereas D and trimming came from the DNA. The table includes 150,000 to 200,000 clones, roughly 80% detected once. Patients of the Seattle cohort, enrolled during active infection, were followed longitudinally.

This receptor was identified in a man aged 55 to 69 with COVID-19, enrolled during active disease. Sequenced input: peripheral blood. The chain employs TRBV6-5 and TRBJ1-1; TRBD1 aligns across 8 bases. The CDR3 DNA follows: TGTGCCAGCAGTTCGGGGTGGACAGGGATGAACACTGAAGCTTTCTTT. Protein product: CASSSGWTGMNTEAFF.